This is a list of T cell receptor beta chains from one sample in a study of blood T cell repertoires in COVID-19. This table comes from immunoSEQ multiplex PCR, and its TCRdb copy is limited to in-frame clones, with some not included. Among roughly 230,000 clones listed, around 85% were seen once. Input material: peripheral blood. Receptor source: a woman between 55 and 75 years old with active or convalescent COVID-19. Each CDR3 is given without its conserved first and last residue.

V gene	J gene	CDR3 protein
TRBV10-1	TRBJ1-1	ASSDYGQGLNTEAF
TRBV10-3	TRBJ2-5	AISGLAGAQETQY
TRBV4-2	TRBJ2-2	ASSRILAGGQAGELF
TRBV6-6	TRBJ1-2	ASKAGGSYGYT
TRBV6-5	TRBJ1-2	ASSRRGTYLGGYT
TRBV12-3/TRBV12-4	TRBJ1-2	ASSRTGEGGYT
TRBV20-1	TRBJ2-7	SARGGAEQY
TRBV2	TRBJ2-2	ASSDVQENTGELF
TRBV30	TRBJ1-1	AWSGTSNTEAF
TRBV29-1	TRBJ2-3	SVEWDRGTDTQY
TRBV30	TRBJ1-1	ALEGGTEAF
TRBV27	TRBJ2-7	ASRDRRWDYEQY
TRBV27	TRBJ2-6	ASSRTGQSSGANVLT
TRBV5-1	TRBJ2-5	ASSSQGAETQY
TRBV6-1	TRBJ1-1	ASSEPQPYTEAF
TRBV10-3	TRBJ2-3	ASGGQGQGDTQY
TRBV28	TRBJ1-1	ASYTGTNTEAF
TRBV5-4	TRBJ2-4	ASSSGTVLAKNIQY
TRBV14	TRBJ1-2	ASSLSGQGWSYT
TRBV9	TRBJ2-1	ASSAGLADYNEQF
TRBV4-2	TRBJ2-5	ASSQASAGGRETQY
TRBV5-6	TRBJ1-2	ASSLAMVALQGGGYT
TRBV6-5	TRBJ2-1	ASSNRQYSQNEQF
TRBV3-1/TRBV3-2	TRBJ2-3	ASSRDFTADTQY
TRBV3-1/TRBV3-2	TRBJ2-5	ASRSFLAGAEETQY
TRBV12-3/TRBV12-4	TRBJ2-5	ASSGLAKETQY
TRBV27	TRBJ2-1	ASSLWGTSGLNEQF
TRBV4-1	TRBJ1-2	ASSQVPRQGADYGYT
TRBV7-2	TRBJ1-2	ASSLVGHGYT
TRBV19	TRBJ2-2	ASSMSSGGGELF
TRBV28	TRBJ2-2	ASLRTGGFTGELF
TRBV3-1/TRBV3-2	TRBJ1-1	ASSRGQASTEAF
TRBV25-1	TRBJ2-7	ASSGTRGGVYEQY
TRBV13	TRBJ1-2	ASSLAGHGYT
TRBV15	TRBJ2-3	ATSRGLAGARTDTQY
TRBV4-2	TRBJ2-1	ASSQEGTSPFDEQF
TRBV6-2/TRBV6-3	TRBJ1-5	ASSYSQPGGSNQPQH
TRBV5-5	TRBJ2-3	ASSKSIPESTDTQY